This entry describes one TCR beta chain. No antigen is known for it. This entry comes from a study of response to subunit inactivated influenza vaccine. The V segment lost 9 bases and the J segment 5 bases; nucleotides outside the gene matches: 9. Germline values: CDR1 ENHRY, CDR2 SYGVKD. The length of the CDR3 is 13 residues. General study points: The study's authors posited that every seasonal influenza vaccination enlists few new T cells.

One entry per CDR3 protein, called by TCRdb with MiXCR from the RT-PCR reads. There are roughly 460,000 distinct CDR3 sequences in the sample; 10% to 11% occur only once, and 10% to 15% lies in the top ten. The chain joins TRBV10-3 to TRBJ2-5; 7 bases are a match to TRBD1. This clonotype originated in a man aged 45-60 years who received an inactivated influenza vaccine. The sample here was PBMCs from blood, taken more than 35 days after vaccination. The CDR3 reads CAIATGRWETQYF. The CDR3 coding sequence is TGTGCCATAGCGACAGGGCGGTGGGAGACCCAGTACTTC.